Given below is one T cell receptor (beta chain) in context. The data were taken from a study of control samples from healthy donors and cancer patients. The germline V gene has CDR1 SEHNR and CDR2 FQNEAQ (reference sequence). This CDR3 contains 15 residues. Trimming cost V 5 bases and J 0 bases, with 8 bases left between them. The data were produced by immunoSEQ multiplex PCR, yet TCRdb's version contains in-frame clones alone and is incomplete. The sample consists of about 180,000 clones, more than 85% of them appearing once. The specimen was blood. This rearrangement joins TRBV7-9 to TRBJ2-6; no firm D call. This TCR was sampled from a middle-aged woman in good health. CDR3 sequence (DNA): TGTGCCAGCAGCCCTCATTTCTCTGGGGCCAACGTCCTGACTTTC. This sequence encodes CASSPHFSGANVLTF. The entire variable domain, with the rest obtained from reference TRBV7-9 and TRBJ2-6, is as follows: DTGVSQNPRHKITKRGQNVTFRCDPISEHNRLYWYRQTLGQGPEFLTYFQNEAQLEKSRLLSDRFSAERPKGSFSTLEIQRTEQGDSAMYLCASSPHFSGANVLTFGAGSRLTVL.